This T cell receptor beta chain was obtained from a study of T cells expressing NK-cell markers. Germline V gene data show CDR1 as SEHNR and CDR2 as FQNEAQ (reference sequence). The length of the CDR3 is 16 residues. TCRdb re-called the 5' RACE reads, yielding one record per CDR3 amino acid sequence without DNA. This listing includes about 160,000 distinct CDR3 sequences. The sequenced material came from blood T cells: a sorted CD56 or NKG2C T cell subset, CD4+ or CD8+ T cells, or bulk PBMC T cells (not recorded which). The origin of this receptor is a woman aged 18 to 75 in good health. This chain links TRBV7-9 with TRBJ2-2; without DNA, the TCRdb call of TRBD1 cannot be checked. The CDR3 protein is CASSSGQGGNTGELFF.